This TCR beta chain was profiled in a study of circulating and synovial CD4+ cells in juvenile arthritis. Study-level results: Circulating pathogenic-like lymphocytes shared a substantially higher fraction of CDR3 sequences with synovium than bulk blood. Diversity here was lower than in bulk blood CD4 cells. Bulk blood CD4 samples held at least an order of magnitude more or fewer genomes than CPL.

Of note for this clone: Its antigen is unidentified.

Using immunoSEQ multiplex PCR, the repertoire was profiled, and TCRdb retains in-frame clones only, with some absent. Here the sample spans around 32,000 clones, nearly 95% being singletons. CDR1 and CDR2 (germline): SGHRS, YFSETQ. The V and J ends lost 3 bases and 4 bases, in that order; junction bases with no gene match: 3. This CDR3 region has 15 residues. The sample was CD4+ T cells from blood. This receptor was identified in a human donor with juvenile idiopathic arthritis. The genes are TRBV5-1 and TRBJ2-1, with 11 bases aligning to TRBD2. DNA for the CDR3: TGCGCCAGCAGCTCCGGGACTAGCGGTTACAATGAGCAGTTCTTC. It codes for CASSSGTSGYNEQFF.